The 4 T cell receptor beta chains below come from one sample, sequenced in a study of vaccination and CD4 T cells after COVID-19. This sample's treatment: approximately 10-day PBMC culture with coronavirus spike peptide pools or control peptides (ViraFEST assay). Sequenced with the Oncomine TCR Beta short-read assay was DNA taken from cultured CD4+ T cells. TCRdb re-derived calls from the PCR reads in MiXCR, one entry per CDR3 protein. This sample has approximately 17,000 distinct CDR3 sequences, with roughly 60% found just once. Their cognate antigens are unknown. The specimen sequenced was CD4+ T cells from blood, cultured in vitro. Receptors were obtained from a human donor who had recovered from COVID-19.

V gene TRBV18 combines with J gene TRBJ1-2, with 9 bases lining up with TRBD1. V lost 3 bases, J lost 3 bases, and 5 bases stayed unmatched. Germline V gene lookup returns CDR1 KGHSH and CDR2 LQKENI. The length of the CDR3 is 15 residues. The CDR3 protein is CASSPGTGLDYGYTF. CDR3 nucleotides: TGTGCCAGCTCACCCGGGACAGGGCTCGACTATGGCTACACCTTC.

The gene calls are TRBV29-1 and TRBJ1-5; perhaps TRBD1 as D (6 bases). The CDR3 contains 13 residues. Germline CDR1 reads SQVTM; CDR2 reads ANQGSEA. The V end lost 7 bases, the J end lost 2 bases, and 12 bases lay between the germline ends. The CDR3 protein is CSAGQNRNQPQHF. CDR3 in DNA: TGCAGCGCTGGACAGAACCGCAATCAGCCCCAGCATTTT.

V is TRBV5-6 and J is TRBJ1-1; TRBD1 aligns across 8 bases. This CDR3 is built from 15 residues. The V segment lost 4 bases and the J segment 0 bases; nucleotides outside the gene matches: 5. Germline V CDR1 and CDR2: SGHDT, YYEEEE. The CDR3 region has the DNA TGTGCCAGCAGCACCTACAGGGGGATGAACACTGAAGCTTTCTTT. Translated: CASSTYRGMNTEAFF. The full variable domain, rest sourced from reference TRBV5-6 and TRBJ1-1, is DAGVTQSPTHLIKTRGQQVTLRCSPKSGHDTVSWYQQALGQGPQFIFQYYEEEERQRGNFPDRFSGHQFPNYSSELNVNALLLGDSALYLCASSTYRGMNTEAFFGQGTRLTVV.

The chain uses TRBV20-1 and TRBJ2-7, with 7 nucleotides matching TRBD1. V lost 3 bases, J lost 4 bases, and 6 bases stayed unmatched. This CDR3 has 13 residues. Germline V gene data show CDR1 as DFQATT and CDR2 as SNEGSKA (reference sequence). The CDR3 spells CSASEGARYEQYF. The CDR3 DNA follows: TGCAGTGCTAGTGAGGGGGCGCGGTACGAGCAGTACTTC.